This T cell receptor beta chain was identified in a study of OX40 agonist ivuxolimab in advanced cancers. Note on this clone: Its antigen is as yet unknown.

The CDR3 spans 13 residues. The V gene lost 7 bases and the J gene lost 8 bases, with 15 bases spanning the gap. The V gene's germline CDR1 is SNHLY and CDR2 FYNNEI. Findings and limits, study-wide: Expanded clones were, on average, more numerous in CD8+ T cells than in CD4+.

The repertoire was sequenced with immunoSEQ multiplex PCR; TCRdb's copy has only in-frame clones and lacks some. The repertoire consists of some 70,000 clones, with 88% occurring once and the leading ten covering 2.5% to 3.5%. The TCR sequence derives from an adult with an advanced solid tumor such as melanoma, head and neck, liver or kidney cancer. This chain joins TRBV2 and TRBJ2-1; D tentatively fits TRBD1 or TRBD2 (5 bases each). This sample comprised CD4+ or CD8+ T cells sorted from blood, obtained in a trial of the OX40 agonist ivuxolimab. CDR3 sequence reads: CASTRLRGYEQFF. CDR3 DNA sequence: TGTGCCAGCACTCGACTTCGGGGCTATGAGCAGTTCTTC. The entire variable domain, with the rest obtained from reference TRBV2 and TRBJ2-1, is as follows: EPEVTQTPSHQVTQMGQEVILRCVPISNHLYFYWYRQILGQKVEFLVSFYNNEISEKSEIFDDQFSVERPDGSNFTLKIRSTKLEDSAMYFCASTRLRGYEQFFGPGTRLTVL.